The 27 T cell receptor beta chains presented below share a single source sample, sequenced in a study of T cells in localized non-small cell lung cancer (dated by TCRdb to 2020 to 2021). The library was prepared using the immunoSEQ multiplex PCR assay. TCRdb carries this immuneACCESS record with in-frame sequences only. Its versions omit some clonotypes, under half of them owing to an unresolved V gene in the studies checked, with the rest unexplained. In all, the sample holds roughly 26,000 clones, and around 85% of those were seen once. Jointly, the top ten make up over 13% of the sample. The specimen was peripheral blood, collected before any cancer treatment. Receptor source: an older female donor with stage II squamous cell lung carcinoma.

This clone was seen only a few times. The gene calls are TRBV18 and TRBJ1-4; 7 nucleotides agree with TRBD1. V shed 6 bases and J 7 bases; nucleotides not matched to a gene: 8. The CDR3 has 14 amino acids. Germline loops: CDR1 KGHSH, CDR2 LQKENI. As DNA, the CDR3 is TGTGCCAGCTCGGCCGGGACAGTGCTTGAAAAACTGTTTTTT. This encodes CASSAGTVLEKLFF.

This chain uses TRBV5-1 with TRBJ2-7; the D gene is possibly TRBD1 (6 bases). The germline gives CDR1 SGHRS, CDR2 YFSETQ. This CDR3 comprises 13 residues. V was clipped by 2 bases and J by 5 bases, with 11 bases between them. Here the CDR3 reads CASSFLDSHEQYF. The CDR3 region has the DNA TGCGCCAGCAGCTTCCTGGACAGCCACGAGCAGTACTTC.

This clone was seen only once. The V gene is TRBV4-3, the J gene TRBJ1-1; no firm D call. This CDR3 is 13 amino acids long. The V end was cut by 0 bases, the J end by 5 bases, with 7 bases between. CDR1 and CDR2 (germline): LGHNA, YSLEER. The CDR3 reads CASSQEKRTEAFF. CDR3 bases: TGCGCCAGCAGCCAAGAAAAGAGGACTGAAGCTTTCTTT.

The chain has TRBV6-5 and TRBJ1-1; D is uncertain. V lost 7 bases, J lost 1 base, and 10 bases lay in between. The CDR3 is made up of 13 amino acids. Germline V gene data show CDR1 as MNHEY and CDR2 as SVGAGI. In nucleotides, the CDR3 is TGTGCCAGCACCTCGGCGGGGAACACTGAAGCTTTCTTT. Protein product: CASTSAGNTEAFF.

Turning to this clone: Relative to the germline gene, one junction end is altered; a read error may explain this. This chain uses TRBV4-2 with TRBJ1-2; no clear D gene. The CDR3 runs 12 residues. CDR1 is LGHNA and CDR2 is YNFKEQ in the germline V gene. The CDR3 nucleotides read TGTGCCAGCAGCCAGGGGAACTCTGGCTACACCTTC. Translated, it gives CASSQGNSGYTF.

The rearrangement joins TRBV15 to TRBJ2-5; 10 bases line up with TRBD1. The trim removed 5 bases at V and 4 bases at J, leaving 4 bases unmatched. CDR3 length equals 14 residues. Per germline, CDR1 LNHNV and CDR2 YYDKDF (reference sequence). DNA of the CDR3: TGTGCCACCAGCGGGGACAGGGGCCGAGAGACCCAGTACTTC. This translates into CATSGDRGRETQYF. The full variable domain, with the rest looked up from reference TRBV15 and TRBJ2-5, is DAMVIQNPRYQVTQFGKPVTLSCSQTLNHNVMYWYQQKSSQAPKLLFHYYDKDFNNEADTPDNFQSRRPNTSFCFLDIRSPGLGDTAMYLCATSGDRGRETQYFGPGTRLLVL.

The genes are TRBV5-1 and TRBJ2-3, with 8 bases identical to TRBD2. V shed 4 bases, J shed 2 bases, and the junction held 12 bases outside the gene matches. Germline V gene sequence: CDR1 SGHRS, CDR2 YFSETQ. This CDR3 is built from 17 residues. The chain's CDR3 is CASSAGLLAVNTDTQYF. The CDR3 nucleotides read TGCGCCAGCAGCGCCGGTTTACTAGCGGTGAACACAGATACGCAGTATTTT.

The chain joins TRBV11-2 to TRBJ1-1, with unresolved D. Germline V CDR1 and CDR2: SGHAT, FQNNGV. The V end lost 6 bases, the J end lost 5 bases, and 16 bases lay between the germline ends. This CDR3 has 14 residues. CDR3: CASSPQVPRTEAFF. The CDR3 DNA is TGTGCCAGCAGTCCCCAGGTCCCGCGGACTGAAGCTTTCTTT.

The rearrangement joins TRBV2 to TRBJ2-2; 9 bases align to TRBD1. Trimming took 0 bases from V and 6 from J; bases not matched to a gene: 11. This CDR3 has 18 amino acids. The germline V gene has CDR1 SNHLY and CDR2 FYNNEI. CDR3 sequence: CASSEAGIGQGRAGELFF. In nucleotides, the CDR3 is TGTGCCAGCAGTGAAGCGGGAATAGGACAGGGGCGGGCCGGGGAGCTGTTTTTT. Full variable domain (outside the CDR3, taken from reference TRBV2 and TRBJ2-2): EPEVTQTPSHQVTQMGQEVILRCVPISNHLYFYWYRQILGQKVEFLVSFYNNEISEKSEIFDDQFSVERPDGSNFTLKIRSTKLEDSAMYFCASSEAGIGQGRAGELFFGEGSRLTVL.

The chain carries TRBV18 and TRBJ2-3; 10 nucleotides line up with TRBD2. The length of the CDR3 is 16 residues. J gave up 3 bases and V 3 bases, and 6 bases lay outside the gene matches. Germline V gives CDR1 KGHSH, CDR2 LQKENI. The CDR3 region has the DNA TGTGCCAGCTCACCTCCTAGCGGGAGAGGGACAGATACGCAGTATTTT. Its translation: CASSPPSGRGTDTQYF.

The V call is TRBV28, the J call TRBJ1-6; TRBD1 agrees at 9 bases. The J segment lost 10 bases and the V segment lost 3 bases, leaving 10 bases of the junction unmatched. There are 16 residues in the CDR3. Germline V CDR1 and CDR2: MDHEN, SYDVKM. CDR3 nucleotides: TGTGCCAGCAGTTTCCTCTTGGGGACAGGGCCCTCACCCCTCCACTTT. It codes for CASSFLLGTGPSPLHF.

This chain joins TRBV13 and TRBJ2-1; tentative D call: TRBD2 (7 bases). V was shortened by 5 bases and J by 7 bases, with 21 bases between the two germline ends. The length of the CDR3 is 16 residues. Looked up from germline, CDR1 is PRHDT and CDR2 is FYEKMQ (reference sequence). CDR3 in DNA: TGTGCCAGCAGCCTGCCAGGGGAGGGATCGTCGAATGAGCAGTTCTTC. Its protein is CASSLPGEGSSNEQFF.

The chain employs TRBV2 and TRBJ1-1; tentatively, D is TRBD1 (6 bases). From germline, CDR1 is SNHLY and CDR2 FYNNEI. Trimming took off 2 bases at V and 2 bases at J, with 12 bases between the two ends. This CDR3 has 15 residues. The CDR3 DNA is TGTGCCAGCAGTGAACTTCGGACAGTAAACACTGAAGCTTTCTTT. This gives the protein CASSELRTVNTEAFF. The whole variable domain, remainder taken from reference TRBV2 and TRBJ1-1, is EPEVTQTPSHQVTQMGQEVILRCVPISNHLYFYWYRQILGQKVEFLVSFYNNEISEKSEIFDDQFSVERPDGSNFTLKIRSTKLEDSAMYFCASSELRTVNTEAFFGQGTRLTVV.

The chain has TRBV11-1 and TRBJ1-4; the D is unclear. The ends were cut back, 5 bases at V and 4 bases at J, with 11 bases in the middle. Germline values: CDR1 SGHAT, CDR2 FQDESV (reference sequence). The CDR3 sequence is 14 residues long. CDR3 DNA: TGTGCCAGCAGCCTTGGACGGAATAATGAAAAACTGTTTTTT. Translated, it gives CASSLGRNNEKLFF.

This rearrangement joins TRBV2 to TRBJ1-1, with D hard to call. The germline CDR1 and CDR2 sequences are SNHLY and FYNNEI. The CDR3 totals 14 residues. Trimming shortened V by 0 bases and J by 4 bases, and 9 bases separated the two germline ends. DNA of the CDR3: TGTGCCAGCAGTGAAGCGGACGCGGGCACTGAAGCTTTCTTT. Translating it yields CASSEADAGTEAFF.

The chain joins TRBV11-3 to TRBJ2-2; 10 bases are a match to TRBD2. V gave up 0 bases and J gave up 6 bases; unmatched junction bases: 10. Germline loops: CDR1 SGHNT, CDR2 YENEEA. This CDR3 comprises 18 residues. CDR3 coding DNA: TGTGCCAGCAGCTTAGATGGTAGCGGGGGGCCTCGTGCCGGGGAGCTGTTTTTT. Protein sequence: CASSLDGSGGPRAGELFF.

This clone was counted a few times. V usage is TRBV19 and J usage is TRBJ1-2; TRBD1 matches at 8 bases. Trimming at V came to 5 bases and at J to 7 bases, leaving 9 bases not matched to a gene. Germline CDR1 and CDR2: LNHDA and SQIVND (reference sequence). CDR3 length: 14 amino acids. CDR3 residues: CASSRQGRRSGYTF. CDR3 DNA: TGTGCCAGTAGTCGACAGGGGCGCAGGAGTGGCTACACCTTC.

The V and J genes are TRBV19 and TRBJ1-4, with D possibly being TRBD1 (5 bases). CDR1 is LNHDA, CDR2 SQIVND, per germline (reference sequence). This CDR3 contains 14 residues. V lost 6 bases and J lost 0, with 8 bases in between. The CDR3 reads CASRGRPTNEKLFF. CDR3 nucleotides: TGTGCCAGTAGGGGACGGCCAACTAATGAAAAACTGTTTTTT.

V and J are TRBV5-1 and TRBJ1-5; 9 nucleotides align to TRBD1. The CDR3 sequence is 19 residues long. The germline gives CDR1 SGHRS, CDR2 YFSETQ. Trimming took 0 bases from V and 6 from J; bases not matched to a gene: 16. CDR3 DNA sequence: TGCGCCAGCAGCTTGGCCTCTAATTTACGGGACAGGGCGGGTCAGCCCCAGCATTTT. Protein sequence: CASSLASNLRDRAGQPQHF.

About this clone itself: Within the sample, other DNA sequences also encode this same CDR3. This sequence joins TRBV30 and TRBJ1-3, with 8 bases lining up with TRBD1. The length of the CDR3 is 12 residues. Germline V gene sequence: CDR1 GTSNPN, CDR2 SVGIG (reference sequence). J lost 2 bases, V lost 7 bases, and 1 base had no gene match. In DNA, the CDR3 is TGTGCCTTCAGGGGGCCTGGAAACACCATATATTTT. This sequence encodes CAFRGPGNTIYF.

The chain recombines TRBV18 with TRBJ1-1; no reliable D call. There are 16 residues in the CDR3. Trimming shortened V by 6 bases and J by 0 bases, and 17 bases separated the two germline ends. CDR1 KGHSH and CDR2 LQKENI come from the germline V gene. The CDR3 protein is CASSLGPGLMNTEAFF. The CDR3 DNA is TGTGCCAGCTCCCTAGGCCCAGGACTCATGAACACTGAAGCTTTCTTT. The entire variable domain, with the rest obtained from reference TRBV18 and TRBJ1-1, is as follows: NAGVMQNPRHLVRRRGQEARLRCSPMKGHSHVYWYRQLPEEGLKFMVYLQKENIIDESGMPKERFSAEFPKEGPSILRIQQVVRGDSAAYFCASSLGPGLMNTEAFFGQGTRLTVV.

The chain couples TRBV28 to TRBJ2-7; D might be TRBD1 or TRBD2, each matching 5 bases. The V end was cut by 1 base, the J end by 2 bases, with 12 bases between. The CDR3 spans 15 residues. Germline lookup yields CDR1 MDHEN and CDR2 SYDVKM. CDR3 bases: TGTGCCAGCAGTTTATTCCGGGACGGAGCCTACGAGCAGTACTTC. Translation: CASSLFRDGAYEQYF.

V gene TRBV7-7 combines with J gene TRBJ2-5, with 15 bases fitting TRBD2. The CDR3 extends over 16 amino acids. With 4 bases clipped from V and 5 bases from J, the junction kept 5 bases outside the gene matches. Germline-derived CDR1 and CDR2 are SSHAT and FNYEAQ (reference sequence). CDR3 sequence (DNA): TGTGCCAGCAGCTGGGGACTAGCGGGAGGCGCCGAGACCCAGTACTTC. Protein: CASSWGLAGGAETQYF.

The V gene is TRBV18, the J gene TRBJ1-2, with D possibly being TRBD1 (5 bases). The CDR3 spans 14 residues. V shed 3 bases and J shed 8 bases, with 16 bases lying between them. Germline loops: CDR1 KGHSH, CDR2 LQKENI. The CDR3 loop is CASSPGMGTRGYTF. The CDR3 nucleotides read TGTGCCAGCTCACCGGGGATGGGGACCCGCGGCTACACCTTC.

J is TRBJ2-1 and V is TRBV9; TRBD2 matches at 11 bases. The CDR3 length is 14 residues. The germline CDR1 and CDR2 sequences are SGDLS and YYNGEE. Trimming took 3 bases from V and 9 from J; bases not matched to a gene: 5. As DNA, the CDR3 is TGTGCCAGCAGCGCGGGACTAGCGGCAATTGAGCAGTTCTTC. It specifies CASSAGLAAIEQFF.

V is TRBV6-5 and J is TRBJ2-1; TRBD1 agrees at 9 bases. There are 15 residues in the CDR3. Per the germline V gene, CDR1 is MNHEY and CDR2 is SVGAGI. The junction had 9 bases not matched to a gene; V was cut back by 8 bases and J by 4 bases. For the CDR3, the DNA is TGTGCCAGCCGTGGGTCGACAGGGGGGTACAATGAGCAGTTCTTC. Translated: CASRGSTGGYNEQFF.

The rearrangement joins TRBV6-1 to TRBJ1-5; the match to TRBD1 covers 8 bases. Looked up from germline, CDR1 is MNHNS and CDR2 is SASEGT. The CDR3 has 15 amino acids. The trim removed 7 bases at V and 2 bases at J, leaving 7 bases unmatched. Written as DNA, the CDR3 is TGTGCCAGCAAACTCGACAGGGGAGGCAATCAGCCCCAGCATTTT. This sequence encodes CASKLDRGGNQPQHF.